The 19 T cell receptor beta chains reported below all come from one sample, sequenced in a study of human T cells and chemical hapten exposure. Documented time point: patch test 1, 2 weeks after DPC sensitization. Treatment specified: therapeutic diphenylcyclopropenone sensitization with weekly scalp DPC. One entry per CDR3 protein results from TCRdb running MiXCR on the RACE reads. The table shows some 79,000 distinct CDR3 sequences, with 7% to 8% occurring only once. The sequencing here drew on whole blood, taken in connection with sensitization to the hapten diphenylcyclopropenone (DPC). The receptors come from a woman aged 30 to 39 with alopecia areata. Some clones in this sample may be carry-over from other donors' samples.

At least ten counts were recorded for this clonotype. CDR3 sequence (DNA): TGTGCCAGCAGTTACACGGTGGATTCACCCCTCCACTTT. It specifies CASSYTVDSPLHF. The chain employs TRBV6-5 and TRBJ1-6, with D uncertain. Germline values: CDR1 MNHEY, CDR2 SVGAGI. Trimming removed 2 bases at V and 8 bases at J, with 7 bases between. This CDR3 is built from 13 residues.

Many counts were recorded for this clonotype. This chain joins TRBV20-1 and TRBJ2-3; 9 positions agree with TRBD2. This CDR3 spans 15 amino acids. V lost 2 bases to trimming and J lost 2 bases; unmatched junction nucleotides: 5. Germline-derived CDR1 and CDR2 are DFQATT and SNEGSKA (reference sequence). CDR3 nucleotide sequence: TGCAGTGCTAGATCCCTAGCGGGGCTCACAGATACGCAGTATTTT. It encodes CSARSLAGLTDTQYF.

A few counts support this clonotype. The genes are TRBV5-1 and TRBJ2-5, with no clear D. Germline assignment: CDR1 SGHRS and CDR2 YFSETQ. The V end was cut by 4 bases, the J end by 5 bases, with 18 bases between. This CDR3 is 15 amino acids long. CDR3 in amino acids: CASSLNSIGRETQYF. The CDR3 bases are TGCGCCAGCAGCCTCAACTCTATAGGGCGCGAGACCCAGTACTTC. Full variable domain (outside the CDR3, taken from reference TRBV5-1 and TRBJ2-5): KAGVTQTPRYLIKTRGQQVTLSCSPISGHRSVSWYQQTPGQGLQFLFEYFSETQRNKGNFPGRFSGRQFSNSRSEMNVSTLELGDSALYLCASSLNSIGRETQYFGPGTRLLVL.

This clonotype occurred many times. This chain uses TRBV12-3 or TRBV12-4 with TRBJ2-1; D may be TRBD1 or TRBD2 (5 bases each). CDR3 length: 12 amino acids. Trimming removed 6 bases at V and 4 bases at J, with 7 bases between. CDR3 residues: CASSREYNEQFF. The CDR3 nucleotides are TGTGCCAGCAGCAGGGAGTACAATGAGCAGTTCTTC.

Many counts were recorded for this clonotype. The V call is TRBV20-1, the J call TRBJ2-1; D remains unclear. V was clipped by 3 bases and J by 5 bases, with 14 bases between them. This CDR3 has 14 residues. Germline lookup yields CDR1 DFQATT and CDR2 SNEGSKA (reference sequence). CDR3: CSASVPTRNNEQFF. The CDR3 bases are TGCAGTGCTAGTGTCCCTACGAGAAACAATGAGCAGTTCTTC.

The chain is built from TRBV10-3 and TRBJ1-5; D gene uncertain. This CDR3 comprises 13 residues. V was clipped by 3 bases and J by 5 bases, with 8 bases between them. Germline values: CDR1 ENHRY, CDR2 SYGVKD. CDR3 DNA sequence: TGTGCCATCAGTGACCCTCCGGATCAGCCCCAGCATTTT. It specifies CAISDPPDQPQHF.

This clonotype was counted at least ten times. This chain connects TRBV21-1 to TRBJ1-1; TRBD1, as called in the table, went unchecked against the DNA. TRBV21-1 is classified as a pseudogene. The CDR3 consists of 12 residues. The CDR3 DNA follows: TGTGCCAGCATAAAACAGGGCACTGAAGCTTTCTTT. Translating it yields CASIKQGTEAFF.

This clonotype appeared many times. The chain combines TRBV7-8 with TRBJ2-6; 12 bases are a match to TRBD2. Germline CDR1 reads SGHVS; CDR2 reads FQNEAQ. Germline trimming cut 1 base from V and 2 bases from J; bases unmatched to any gene: 9. There are 20 residues in the CDR3. The CDR3 reads CASSLGLRLAGGPGANVLTF. In nucleotides, the CDR3 is TGTGCCAGCAGCTTAGGGCTTAGGCTAGCGGGGGGGCCTGGGGCCAACGTCCTGACTTTC. Full variable domain (rest looked up from reference TRBV7-8 and TRBJ2-6): GAGVSQSPRYKVAKRGQDVALRCDPISGHVSLFWYQQALGQGPEFLTYFQNEAQLDKSGLPSDRFFAERPEGSVSTLKIQRTQQEDSAVYLCASSLGLRLAGGPGANVLTFGAGSRLTVL.

The rearrangement joins TRBV3-1 to TRBJ2-3; 7 bases agree with TRBD1. Germline loops: CDR1 LGHDT, CDR2 YNNKEL (reference sequence). The CDR3 is 15 amino acids. Trimming took 5 bases from V and 1 from J; bases not matched to a gene: 6. The CDR3 sequence: CASSERQGRTDTQYF. CDR3 DNA sequence: TGTGCCAGCAGCGAAAGACAGGGACGCACAGATACGCAGTATTTT.

The V and J genes are TRBV18 and TRBJ2-7; 13 bases are shared with TRBD2. V lost 3 bases to trimming and J lost 9 bases; unmatched junction nucleotides: 14. Per germline, CDR1 KGHSH and CDR2 LQKENI. This CDR3 comprises 17 residues. CDR3 sequence (DNA): TGTGCCAGCTCACCCCCGGTACTAGCGGGGGGGACCGAGCGGCAGTACTTC. The encoded protein is CASSPPVLAGGTERQYF.

This clonotype was observed at least ten times. The chain has TRBV7-3 and TRBJ2-1; D is possibly TRBD1 or TRBD2 (5 bases each). The CDR3 has 15 amino acids. The V gene's germline CDR1 is SGHTA and CDR2 FQGTGA. V lost 2 bases, J lost 9 bases, and 17 bases lay in between. This chain's CDR3 is CASSLSSSRGAEQFF. The CDR3 region has the DNA TGTGCCAGCAGCTTATCGTCAAGCAGAGGGGCTGAGCAGTTCTTC.

V usage is TRBV3-1 and J usage is TRBJ2-1; no clear D. Germline V gives CDR1 LGHDT, CDR2 YNNKEL (reference sequence). Trimming removed 0 bases at V and 2 bases at J, with 14 bases between. CDR3 length: 17 amino acids. This chain's CDR3 is CASSQDLYYGAYNEQFF. The CDR3 coding sequence is TGTGCCAGCAGCCAAGATCTCTACTATGGGGCCTACAATGAGCAGTTCTTC.

This rearrangement joins TRBV27 to TRBJ1-1; the match to TRBD1 covers 8 bases. The CDR3 has 16 residues. Germline-derived CDR1 and CDR2 are MNHEY and SMNVEV (reference sequence). V lost 2 bases to trimming and J lost 2 bases; unmatched junction nucleotides: 7. The CDR3 loop is CASSLVQGALNTEAFF. The CDR3 coding sequence is TGTGCCAGCAGTTTAGTTCAGGGGGCCCTTAACACTGAAGCTTTCTTT.

Worth noting for this clonotype: This clone may be a read error of a much larger clone one base away. This chain links TRBV12-3 or TRBV12-4 with TRBJ2-3; maybe TRBD1 (5 bases). There are 18 residues in the CDR3. V shed 6 bases and J shed 3 bases, with 25 bases lying between them. The chain's CDR3 is CASSSRRNESRVTDTQYF. The CDR3 nucleotides are TGTGCCAGCAGCTCTCGACGTAATGAGAGCAGGGTTACAGATACGCAGTATTTT.

This clonotype was found a few times. The rearrangement uses TRBV5-1 and TRBJ2-3; 9 positions agree with TRBD2. CDR3 length: 18 residues. V lost 0 bases and J lost 2; bases outside the gene matches: 10. CDR1 and CDR2 (germline): SGHRS, YFSETQ. The DNA of the CDR3 is TGCGCCAGCAGCTTGGGACCGGAGCGGGGGGCCATCACAGATACGCAGTATTTT. Protein sequence: CASSLGPERGAITDTQYF. Drawing the rest from reference TRBV5-1 and TRBJ2-3, the complete variable domain is KAGVTQTPRYLIKTRGQQVTLSCSPISGHRSVSWYQQTPGQGLQFLFEYFSETQRNKGNFPGRFSGRQFSNSRSEMNVSTLELGDSALYLCASSLGPERGAITDTQYFGPGTRLTVL.

This clonotype appeared many times. This chain links TRBV27 with TRBJ2-3; the D gene is possibly TRBD2 (6 bases). Looked up from germline, CDR1 is MNHEY and CDR2 is SMNVEV (reference sequence). V lost 6 bases, J lost 1 base, and 11 bases lay in between. CDR3 length: 14 amino acids. The CDR3 protein is CASRSGSGTDTQYF. CDR3 nucleotides: TGTGCCAGCAGAAGCGGGTCGGGCACAGATACGCAGTATTTT.

This clonotype was counted ten times or more. The chain combines TRBV7-9 with TRBJ1-5; 10 bases fit TRBD1. The V gene's germline CDR1 is SEHNR and CDR2 FQNEAQ (reference sequence). Trimming at V came to 1 base and at J to 7 bases, leaving 10 bases not matched to a gene. The CDR3 consists of 17 residues. The CDR3 region has the DNA TGTGCCAGCAGCTTAGTGTTAGCCGGGACAGGGGAGCAGCCCCAGCATTTT. Translating it yields CASSLVLAGTGEQPQHF.

This clonotype has only a few counts. The chain couples TRBV19 to TRBJ2-5; D unclear. The CDR3 contains 11 residues. Germline CDR1 LNHDA, CDR2 SQIVND (reference sequence). The V and J ends lost 3 bases and 4 bases respectively, with 3 bases between them. The CDR3 nucleotides read TGTGCCAGTAGTATGGGAGAGACCCAGTACTTC. Translated: CASSMGETQYF.

The table lists this clonotype with many counts. The chain has TRBV12-3 or TRBV12-4 and TRBJ1-3; possible D gene TRBD1, 5 bases. This CDR3 region has 15 residues. Trimming cost V 0 bases and J 0 bases, with 6 bases left between them. The CDR3 sequence is CASSLAGASGNTIYF. DNA for the CDR3: TGTGCCAGCAGTTTAGCAGGGGCCTCTGGAAACACCATATATTTT.